The 14 T cell receptor beta chains presented below share a single source sample, sequenced in a study of T cells in Graves' hyperthyroidism and ophthalmopathy. TCR beta CDR3 regions were amplified from RNA transcripts. The HTBI set primed first-round TCR CDR3 RT-PCR. TCRdb recomputed calls from the multiplex PCR reads with MiXCR, one row per CDR3 protein. This repertoire shows around 700,000 distinct CDR3 sequences, roughly a third found once; its top ten account for 31%. Sequencing input: blood. The origin of the receptors is a woman aged 40 to 55 with Graves' hyperthyroidism.

The V gene is TRBV5-5, the J gene TRBJ2-5; TRBD1 agrees at 7 bases. The CDR3 length is 14 residues. CDR1 SGHKS and CDR2 YYEKEE come from the germline V gene (reference sequence). Germline trimming cut 5 bases from V and 5 bases from J; bases unmatched to any gene: 9. Written as DNA, the CDR3 is TGTGCCAGCAGAAAGACAGGGCCATCGGAGACCCAGTACTTC. Amino acid sequence: CASRKTGPSETQYF.

In its sample, this clonotype was seen many times. This rearrangement joins TRBV10-2 to TRBJ2-2; D is ambiguous. Germline CDR1 is WSHSY and CDR2 is SAAADI. The ends were cut back, 8 bases at V and 4 bases at J, with 17 bases in the middle. The CDR3 is 15 residues long. The CDR3 is CASGHVSLTTGELFF. The CDR3 DNA is TGCGCCAGCGGGCACGTGAGCCTTACCACCGGGGAGCTGTTTTTT.

Ten or more counts support this clonotype. This chain uses TRBV20-1 with TRBJ2-5, with 9 bases fitting TRBD1. J lost 5 bases, V lost 5 bases, and 6 bases had no gene match. The germline gives CDR1 DFQATT, CDR2 SNEGSKA (reference sequence). CDR3 length: 13 amino acids. The CDR3 region is CSAPGQGMETQYF. The CDR3 DNA follows: TGCAGTGCTCCCGGACAGGGGATGGAGACCCAGTACTTC.

This chain joins TRBV20-1 and TRBJ2-5, with a possible D match to TRBD2 (5 bases). In germline, CDR1 is DFQATT, CDR2 SNEGSKA (reference sequence). The CDR3 extends over 15 amino acids. V shed 0 bases and J shed 5 bases, with 16 bases lying between them. In DNA form, the CDR3 reads TGCAGTGCTAGAGATGGTTCGGCGGGCTCGGAGACCCAGTACTTC. This sequence encodes CSARDGSAGSETQYF.

Many counts were recorded for this clonotype. The V gene is TRBV7-9, the J gene TRBJ1-6; D uncertain. The CDR3 covers 14 residues. The germline V gene encodes CDR1 SEHNR and CDR2 FQNEAQ (reference sequence). Trimming took 8 bases from V and 9 from J, leaving 17 bases between them. This CDR3 reads CASGPLSWGSPLHF. Here the CDR3 DNA reads TGTGCCAGCGGGCCGCTCTCTTGGGGTTCACCCCTCCACTTT.

V gene TRBV20-1 combines with J gene TRBJ1-1; TRBD1 agrees at 8 bases. V shed 2 bases and J 1 base; nucleotides not matched to a gene: 12. The CDR3 is 17 residues long. From germline, CDR1 is DFQATT and CDR2 SNEGSKA (reference sequence). CDR3 in amino acids: CSARPGQGPTRNTEAFF. In DNA, the CDR3 is TGCAGTGCTAGACCCGGACAGGGCCCCACTCGGAACACTGAAGCTTTCTTT.

This clonotype was detected ten times or more. J is TRBJ1-4 and V is TRBV10-3; D possibly corresponds to TRBD1 (6 bases). With 6 bases removed from V and 5 bases from J, the gap between germline ends came to 13 bases. The CDR3 is 14 amino acids. The germline V gene encodes CDR1 ENHRY and CDR2 SYGVKD. CDR3 in amino acids: CAIRQQGPNEKLFF. The CDR3 DNA reads TGTGCCATCAGGCAACAGGGACCGAATGAAAAACTGTTTTTT.

This chain connects TRBV7-3 to TRBJ2-5; D is perhaps TRBD1 (5 bases). Germline lookup yields CDR1 SGHTA and CDR2 FQGTGA. The CDR3 covers 13 residues. V was pared by 5 bases and J by 0 bases, with 7 bases between. The CDR3 coding sequence is TGTGCCAGCAGCCGGACACACCAAGAGACCCAGTACTTC. Amino acids: CASSRTHQETQYF.

This clonotype was recorded only once. At one boundary the junction diverges from the germline segment, which might be a read error. CDR3 DNA: TGCGCCAGCAGCCAAGAGGGGGGACATCTTTACCCCATGAACACTGAAGCTTTCTTT. Translated: CASSQEGGHLYPMNTEAFF. The chain recombines TRBV7-9 with TRBJ1-1; D may be TRBD1 (6 bases). Per germline, CDR1 SEHNR and CDR2 FQNEAQ (reference sequence). The length of the CDR3 is 19 residues.

As for this clonotype: Since a much larger clone is just one base distant, this may be a read error. In DNA, the CDR3 is TGTGCCAGCAGACGAGGACGGGGGGACTCTGAGGCCAACGTCCTGACTTTC. It translates to CASRRGRGDSEANVLTF. The chain is built from TRBV9 and TRBJ2-6; 7 nucleotides align to TRBD2. This CDR3 region has 17 residues. The V gene's germline CDR1 is SGDLS and CDR2 YYNGEE. The variable domain in full, completed from reference TRBV9 and TRBJ2-6, reads DSGVTQTPKHLITATGQRVTLRCSPRSGDLSVYWYQQSLDQGLQFLIQYYNGEERAKGNILERFSAQQFPDLHSELNLSSLELGDSALYFCASRRGRGDSEANVLTFGAGSRLTVL.

About this clonotype itself: One junction end does not reproduce the germline sequence, and a read error may be involved. The CDR3 nucleotides are TGCGCCAGCAGCCGCAACGCTGGTTCTAGCACAGATACGCAGTATTTT. It codes for CASSRNAGSSTDTQYF. This chain connects TRBV7-2 to TRBJ2-3; D remains ambiguous. Germline V gene sequence: CDR1 SGHTA, CDR2 FQGNSA. The CDR3 is made up of 16 amino acids. Full variable domain (remainder filled in from reference TRBV7-2 and TRBJ2-3): GAGVSQSPSNKVTEKGKDVELRCDPISGHTALYWYRQSLGQGLEFLIYFQGNSAPDKSGLPSDRFSAERTGGSVSTLTIQRTQQEDSAVYLCASSRNAGSSTDTQYFGPGTRLTVL.

On this clonotype itself: A read error may account for a junction end that differs from germline. The gene calls are TRBV6-1 and TRBJ2-6, with 9 positions matching TRBD1. Per germline, CDR1 MNHNS and CDR2 SASEGT. This CDR3 contains 18 residues. The CDR3 bases are TGCGCCAGCAGCCAAGAGGGACAGGGAATTGGTGGGGCCAACGTCCTGACTTTC. Protein product: CASSQEGQGIGGANVLTF.

The gene calls are TRBV12-3 or TRBV12-4 and TRBJ2-6; no definite D call. Deletions cut 4 bases from V and 4 bases from J, with 11 bases between. This CDR3 is 15 amino acids long. CDR3 nucleotides: TGTGCCAGCAGTTACTCGAGTACCGGGGCCAACGTCCTGACTTTC. As protein: CASSYSSTGANVLTF.

Only a few counts were recorded for this clonotype. The genes are TRBV5-1 and TRBJ2-7, with TRBD1 matching 8 bases. CDR1 and CDR2 from the germline V gene are SGHRS and YFSETQ. The CDR3 extends over 14 amino acids. After removal of 4 bases from V and 5 bases from J, the junction contained 8 bases not matched to a gene. The CDR3, as DNA: TGCGCCAGCAGCCCCGGGACAGGTTGGGACGAGCAGTACTTC. Its protein product is CASSPGTGWDEQYF.